Following are 30 T cell receptor beta chains from one sample sequenced in a study of cytotoxic CD8 clonotypes in ibrutinib-treated CLL. Using immunoSEQ multiplex PCR, the repertoire was profiled, and TCRdb retains in-frame clones only, with some absent. The data show a few hundred thousand clones, around 70% seen once. The material was PBMCs, obtained after 24 months of ibrutinib treatment. These receptors originate from a human donor with chronic lymphocytic leukemia.

The chain has TRBV19 and TRBJ2-7, with 12 bases identical to TRBD2. The CDR3 is 15 residues long. V trimming: 5 bases; J trimming: 2 bases; junction bases outside the gene matches: 4. Germline values: CDR1 LNHDA, CDR2 SQIVND (reference sequence). The CDR3 DNA reads TGTGCCAGTAGTCCCAGACTAGCGGGGGCCTACGAGCAGTACTTC. Translated, it gives CASSPRLAGAYEQYF.

The V gene is TRBV19, the J gene TRBJ1-5; D gene unclear. This CDR3 is 15 amino acids long. Germline CDR1 LNHDA, CDR2 SQIVND (reference sequence). Trimming shortened V by 4 bases and J by 4 bases, and 14 bases separated the two germline ends. As DNA, the CDR3 is TGTGCCAGTAGTACCCCGTCCGGGAGTAATCAGCCCCAGCATTTT. It is translated as CASSTPSGSNQPQHF.

The chain has TRBV7-9 and TRBJ1-2; 7 bases match TRBD1. Germline CDR1 and CDR2: SEHNR and FQNEAQ (reference sequence). J was trimmed by 7 bases and V by 6 bases; bases with no gene match: 11. The CDR3 covers 14 residues. CDR3 amino acids: CASSSGGLESGYTF. The CDR3 bases are TGTGCCAGCAGTTCAGGGGGTTTGGAAAGTGGCTACACCTTC.

J is TRBJ2-3 and V is TRBV27, with TRBD1 matching 7 bases. V was pared by 2 bases and J by 13 bases, with 6 bases of the junction left unmatched. This CDR3 comprises 12 residues. CDR1 and CDR2 from the germline V gene are MNHEY and SMNVEV (reference sequence). The CDR3 nucleotides are TGTGCCAGCAGTTTAGCTAGGGGGCATAAGTATTTT. Translated: CASSLARGHKYF.

This CDR3 is CASSTGTPGYEQYF. In nucleotides, the CDR3 is TGCGCCAGCAGTACCGGGACCCCTGGCTACGAGCAGTACTTC. V and J are TRBV10-1 and TRBJ2-7; D is possibly TRBD1 or TRBD2 (5 bases each). V was cut by 5 bases and J by 3 bases, with 14 bases left in between. Germline CDR1 WNHNN, CDR2 SYGVQD (reference sequence). The length of the CDR3 is 14 residues.

The J gene is TRBJ2-7, the V gene TRBV4-3; 8 bases are a match to TRBD2. Trimming at V came to 2 bases and at J to 4 bases, leaving 19 bases not matched to a gene. Germline CDR1 reads LGHNA; CDR2 reads YSLEER. The CDR3 is 19 residues long. The CDR3 sequence: CASSQSHGTHRGGFYEQYF. The CDR3 nucleotides are TGCGCCAGCAGCCAATCTCACGGAACGCACCGGGGGGGCTTTTACGAGCAGTACTTC.

This clone was detected many times. The genes are TRBV7-7 and TRBJ2-5; TRBD2 matches at 7 bases. The CDR3 is 13 amino acids. Per germline, CDR1 SSHAT and CDR2 FNYEAQ (reference sequence). CDR3 sequence: CAIPGEGGETQYF. The CDR3 DNA reads as TGTGCTATTCCTGGGGAGGGTGGAGAGACCCAGTACTTC.

This clone was seen only a few times. J is TRBJ2-2 and V is TRBV2; 10 bases fit TRBD2. The CDR3 contains 14 residues. Germline V lookup: CDR1 SNHLY, CDR2 FYNNEI. V shed 6 bases and J 5 bases; nucleotides not matched to a gene: 3. CDR3 protein: CASSLAGVTGELFF. The CDR3 DNA reads as TGTGCCAGCAGCCTAGCGGGAGTTACCGGGGAGCTGTTTTTT.

On this clone itself: Other DNA sequences of this sample code for an identical CDR3. The chain has TRBV25-1 and TRBJ2-7; no firm D call. V was trimmed by 1 base and J by 9 bases, leaving 7 bases between them. Germline loops: CDR1 MGHDK, CDR2 SYGVNS. The CDR3 extends over 11 amino acids. The CDR3 DNA is TGTGCCAGCAGTGAATTTGGTCGGCAGTACTTC. Translating it yields CASSEFGRQYF.

J is TRBJ1-1 and V is TRBV28; unclear D gene. Per the germline V gene, CDR1 is MDHEN and CDR2 is SYDVKM. Between the trimmed V and J ends, which lost 7 bases and 0 bases, there was a span of 12 bases. The CDR3 extends over 14 amino acids. CDR3 nucleotide sequence: TGTGCCAGCACCGCGACGGCTTTGAACACTGAAGCTTTCTTT. Translation gives CASTATALNTEAFF.

The V call is TRBV7-2, the J call TRBJ2-1; unclear D gene. Germline-derived CDR1 and CDR2 are SGHTA and FQGNSA. CDR3 length equals 13 residues. V was shortened by 10 bases and J by 3 bases, with 13 bases between the two germline ends. DNA for the CDR3: TGTGCCATCCGGGCAGAGAACTACAATGAGCAGTTCTTC. Protein sequence: CAIRAENYNEQFF.

As to this clone: Compared with germline, one end of the junction differs, possibly owing to a read error. The gene calls are TRBV7-2 and TRBJ1-2; D is uncertain. The CDR3 totals 9 residues. The germline gives CDR1 SGHTA, CDR2 FQGNSA. The CDR3 here is CASSLVPGF. The CDR3 region has the DNA TGTGCCAGCAGCTTAGTTCCCGGATTC.

This chain connects TRBV19 to TRBJ1-1; 9 bases are shared with TRBD1. Per germline, CDR1 LNHDA and CDR2 SQIVND (reference sequence). Losses at the gene ends were 4 bases for V and 4 bases for J; bases not matched to a gene: 7. This CDR3 is built from 15 residues. CDR3 bases: TGTGCCAGTAGTACGGGGACAGGGATAGTCACTGAAGCTTTCTTT. The encoded protein is CASSTGTGIVTEAFF. The variable domain in full, completed from reference TRBV19 and TRBJ1-1, reads DGGITQSPKYLFRKEGQNVTLSCEQNLNHDAMYWYRQDPGQGLRLIYYSQIVNDFQKGDIAEGYSVSREKKESFPLTVTSAQKNPTAFYLCASSTGTGIVTEAFFGQGTRLTVV.

The CDR3 region is CASSIRAEGAEQYF. For the CDR3, the DNA is TGTGCCAGTAGTATTAGGGCCGAAGGGGCCGAGCAGTACTTC. The chain links TRBV19 to TRBJ2-7, with D possibly being TRBD1 (5 bases). Germline V gene lookup returns CDR1 LNHDA and CDR2 SQIVND (reference sequence). The CDR3 covers 14 residues. Trimming took 3 bases from V and 6 from J, leaving 15 bases between them.

The rearrangement links TRBV29-1 to TRBJ2-7; D is unclear. CDR1 and CDR2 from the germline V gene are SQVTM and ANQGSEA. The CDR3 has 12 residues. V lost 3 bases, J lost 2 bases, and 8 bases lay in between. The CDR3 nucleotides read TGCAGCGTTGAGGCCCAACCCTACGAGCAGTACTTC. It specifies CSVEAQPYEQYF.

This clone appeared a single time. The chain has TRBV2 and TRBJ2-1; D ambiguous. This CDR3 contains 13 residues. Germline-derived CDR1 and CDR2 are SNHLY and FYNNEI. V lost 2 bases and J 9 bases, leaving 11 bases between the germline ends. The chain's CDR3 is CASSEFSSTEQFF. The CDR3 DNA follows: TGTGCCAGCAGTGAATTTAGCAGTACTGAGCAGTTCTTC. Filled out from reference TRBV2 and TRBJ2-1, the complete variable domain reads EPEVTQTPSHQVTQMGQEVILRCVPISNHLYFYWYRQILGQKVEFLVSFYNNEISEKSEIFDDQFSVERPDGSNFTLKIRSTKLEDSAMYFCASSEFSSTEQFFGPGTRLTVL.

The V call is TRBV5-4, the J call TRBJ2-1; 8 nucleotides match TRBD2. V trimming: 6 bases; J trimming: 5 bases; junction bases outside the gene matches: 10. This CDR3 comprises 15 residues. Germline CDR1 reads SGHNT; CDR2 reads YYREEE (reference sequence). The CDR3 DNA is TGTGCCAGCAACACTTACCGGGGGGGCGACAATGAGCAGTTCTTC. It encodes CASNTYRGGDNEQFF.

The chain uses TRBV25-1 and TRBJ1-4; 11 bases map to TRBD1. The V gene end was trimmed by 3 bases and the J gene end by 7 bases; junction bases not matched to a gene: 4. CDR3 length: 15 residues. In germline, CDR1 is MGHDK, CDR2 SYGVNS. CDR3 sequence (DNA): TGTGCCAGCAGTGACCCCGGGACAGGGGGTGAAAAACTGTTTTTT. This codes for CASSDPGTGGEKLFF.

The chain uses TRBV19 and TRBJ2-3, with D hard to call. The CDR3 length is 13 residues. Trimming removed 5 bases from V and 0 bases from J, with 6 bases in between. Germline values: CDR1 LNHDA, CDR2 SQIVND (reference sequence). CDR3 nucleotides: TGTGCCAGTAGTGTCACTAGCACAGATACGCAGTATTTT. Amino acid sequence: CASSVTSTDTQYF.

This clone showed up just a few times. This rearrangement joins TRBV5-1 to TRBJ1-2; TRBD1 is a possible D gene (6 bases). Between the trimmed V and J ends, which lost 6 bases and 4 bases, there was a span of 7 bases. Per the germline V gene, CDR1 is SGHRS and CDR2 is YFSETQ. CDR3 length: 11 amino acids. CDR3 region: CASTDSYGYTF. The CDR3 bases are TGCGCCAGCACGGACAGCTATGGCTACACCTTC.

DNA for the CDR3: TGTGCCAGCAGCTTAGTGAGCCGGGAGATGGCCGGGGAGCTGTTTTTT. Residues: CASSLVSREMAGELFF. The rearrangement joins TRBV7-2 to TRBJ2-2; perhaps TRBD2 as D (6 bases). Trimming removed 1 base from V and 6 bases from J, with 15 bases in between. CDR1 is SGHTA, CDR2 FQGNSA, per germline. This CDR3 has 16 residues.

This clone has only a few counts. The chain recombines TRBV7-9 with TRBJ1-1, with 8 bases that match TRBD1. Trimming at V came to 2 bases and at J to 6 bases, leaving 8 bases not matched to a gene. Germline V gene data show CDR1 as SEHNR and CDR2 as FQNEAQ (reference sequence). The CDR3 runs 15 residues. The CDR3 loop is CASSLPSTGEAEAFF. The DNA for the CDR3 is TGTGCCAGCAGCTTACCCTCGACAGGGGAGGCTGAAGCTTTCTTT. Full variable domain (outside the CDR3, taken from reference TRBV7-9 and TRBJ1-1): DTGVSQNPRHKITKRGQNVTFRCDPISEHNRLYWYRQTLGQGPEFLTYFQNEAQLEKSRLLSDRFSAERPKGSFSTLEIQRTEQGDSAMYLCASSLPSTGEAEAFFGQGTRLTVV.

Only one count was recorded for this clone. J is TRBJ1-5 and V is TRBV6-5, with D maybe TRBD1 (5 bases). Germline CDR1 and CDR2: MNHEY and SVGAGI. CDR3 size: 13 residues. Trimming pared 8 bases from V and 7 bases from J, leaving 15 bases between. CDR3 DNA sequence: TGTGCCAGCGCTACTCAGGGTGGACAGCCCCAGCATTTT. This codes for CASATQGGQPQHF.

This chain joins TRBV2 and TRBJ2-1, with D unclear. The CDR3 loop spans 13 amino acids. Between the trimmed V and J ends, which lost 7 bases and 2 bases, there was a span of 9 bases. The germline CDR1 and CDR2 sequences are SNHLY and FYNNEI. The CDR3 is CASMAPTYNEQFF. CDR3 DNA: TGTGCCAGCATGGCTCCTACCTACAATGAGCAGTTCTTC.

The chain couples TRBV4-2 to TRBJ2-1, with 10 bases matching TRBD2. The germline gives CDR1 LGHNA, CDR2 YNFKEQ. Trimming cost V 1 base and J 4 bases; bases outside gene matches: 4. There are 16 residues in the CDR3. Written as DNA, the CDR3 is TGTGCCAGCAGCCAAGCCGGGACTAGCGTGTACAATGAGCAGTTCTTC. Encoded protein: CASSQAGTSVYNEQFF.

This clone was picked up a small number of times. The chain joins TRBV5-1 to TRBJ2-3; D gene ambiguous. Trimming took off 4 bases at V and 0 bases at J, with 3 bases between the two ends. The CDR3 runs 12 residues. Germline V CDR1 and CDR2: SGHRS, YFSETQ. CDR3 nucleotide sequence: TGCGCCAGCAGCCCGAGCACAGATACGCAGTATTTT. As protein: CASSPSTDTQYF.

This clone was observed a single time. The chain has TRBV10-3 and TRBJ2-7, with no clear D. Per the germline V gene, CDR1 is ENHRY and CDR2 is SYGVKD. Trimming shortened V by 0 bases and J by 6 bases, and 3 bases separated the two germline ends. CDR3 size: 11 residues. The CDR3 loop is CAISESAEQYF. CDR3 nucleotides: TGTGCCATCAGTGAGTCAGCCGAGCAGTACTTC.

This clone was observed once. Here the CDR3 reads CASSSGTEYEQYF. The CDR3 coding sequence is TGTGCCAGCAGTTCCGGGACAGAATACGAGCAGTACTTC. V usage is TRBV6-5 and J usage is TRBJ2-7, with 7 bases aligning to TRBD1. The CDR3 is 13 amino acids. V dropped 4 bases and J dropped 4; count of bases not matched to a gene: 4. Germline V lookup: CDR1 MNHEY, CDR2 SVGAGI.

The sample holds a few counts of this clone. J is TRBJ2-2 and V is TRBV5-1, with no clear D. Per germline, CDR1 SGHRS and CDR2 YFSETQ. The CDR3 is 16 amino acids. The V gene lost 0 bases and the J gene lost 3 bases, with 12 bases spanning the gap. The CDR3 DNA reads TGCGCCAGCAGCTTGGCCCACGTTCAGGACACCGGGGAGCTGTTTTTT. Translating it yields CASSLAHVQDTGELFF.

The chain uses TRBV28 and TRBJ2-2, with D uncertain. Trimming took off 2 bases at V and 1 base at J, with 11 bases between the two ends. This CDR3 spans 16 amino acids. CDR1 is MDHEN, CDR2 SYDVKM, per germline. The CDR3 spells CASSLDVLGNTGELFF. The CDR3 nucleotides read TGTGCCAGCAGTTTAGATGTATTGGGGAACACCGGGGAGCTGTTTTTT.